These T cell receptor beta chains were read from a single sample in a study of blood T cell repertoires in COVID-19. Measured with immunoSEQ multiplex PCR; TCRdb has only the in-frame clones, and not every one. The repertoire has some 110,000 clones, about three quarters of them found once; the top ten carry around 6.6%. Source material: peripheral blood. Receptors originate from a man in his sixties or seventies with acute or convalescent COVID-19. Each CDR3 is given with its conserved first and last residue. The order of the fields is CDR3 protein, CDR3 DNA, J gene, V gene, D gene. D genes are given only for firm matches.

CASSPSTGPNNEQFF TGTGCCAGCAGTCCGTCGACAGGCCCTAACAATGAGCAGTTCTTC TRBJ2-1 TRBV2 .
CASKLTVGGEDTQYF TGTGCCAGCAAACTGACTGTCGGAGGCGAGGATACGCAGTATTTT TRBJ2-3 TRBV9 .
CASSDAGTGVDGYTF TGTGCCAGCAGTGATGCCGGGACAGGGGTTGATGGCTACACCTTC TRBJ1-2 TRBV6-6 TRBD1
CASIRTSGTDTQYF TGTGCCAGCATTAGGACTAGCGGCACAGATACGCAGTATTTT TRBJ2-3 TRBV2 TRBD2
CATSDFRQGNEQFF TGTGCCACCAGTGATTTCCGCCAGGGCAATGAGCAGTTCTTC TRBJ2-1 TRBV24-1 .
CASSQVARQGSHGYTF TGCGCCAGCAGCCAAGTAGCGCGACAGGGATCTCATGGCTACACCTTC TRBJ1-2 TRBV4-3 TRBD1
CASSQADTGELFF TGTGCCAGCAGCCAAGCTGACACCGGGGAGCTGTTTTTT TRBJ2-2 TRBV14 .
CASSLNMGTGYSGEQFF TGTGCCAGCAGCTTAAACATGGGGACAGGGTATTCTGGTGAGCAGTTCTTC TRBJ2-1 TRBV13 TRBD1
CASSQVSSETQYF TGTGCCAGCAGCCAAGTCTCTAGCGAGACCCAGTACTTC TRBJ2-5 TRBV4-2 .
CASSVGVGGGAGETQYF TGTGCCAGCAGCGTAGGGGTTGGCGGGGGGGCCGGAGAGACCCAGTACTTC TRBJ2-5 TRBV9 TRBD2
CASSAAGAGNQPQHF TGTGCCAGCAGTGCAGCGGGGGCTGGCAATCAGCCCCAGCATTTT TRBJ1-5 TRBV28 .
CASSERDRGGQETQYF TGTGCCAGCAGTGAGCGGGACAGGGGTGGCCAAGAGACCCAGTACTTC TRBJ2-5 TRBV6-1 TRBD1
CASSLALRGPRGYTF TGTGCCAGCAGCTTAGCATTAAGGGGGCCTCGGGGCTACACCTTC TRBJ1-2 TRBV7-2 TRBD1
CASSRPREGLTEAFF TGTGCCAGCAGCCGACCTAGGGAGGGTCTCACTGAAGCTTTCTTT TRBJ1-1 TRBV6-5 .